The 24 T cell receptor beta chains in this list originate from one sample, sequenced in a study of beta chain features in type 1 diabetes. The sequenced template was cDNA made from the entire isolated RNA. Using immunoSEQ multiplex PCR, the repertoire was profiled, and TCRdb retains in-frame clones only, with some absent. In the table there are 110,000 to 150,000 clones, 9% to 10% of which are singletons. Material: central memory CD4+ T cells from blood. The receptors were sampled from a woman between 40 and 55 years old in good health.

This clone was picked up a small number of times. Other DNA sequences in the sample encode the same CDR3. The chain is built from TRBV5-4 and TRBJ1-1, with TRBD1 identical over 8 bases. The CDR3 runs to 14 residues. With 2 bases clipped from V and 4 bases from J, the junction kept 4 bases outside the gene matches. Germline-derived CDR1 and CDR2 are SGHNT and YYREEE (reference sequence). The CDR3 DNA reads as TGTGCCAGCAGCTTTGACAGGGGAGGCACTGAAGCTTTCTTT. Amino acid sequence: CASSFDRGGTEAFF. Together with reference TRBV5-4 and TRBJ1-1, the CDR3 gives the full variable domain: ETGVTQSPTHLIKTRGQQVTLRCSSQSGHNTVSWYQQALGQGPQFIFQYYREEENGRGNFPPRFSGLQFPNYSSELNVNALELDDSALYLCASSFDRGGTEAFFGQGTRLTVV.

This clone came up a few times. This chain connects TRBV5-4 to TRBJ2-5; a weak D match, TRBD2 (5 bases). The DNA end lines up better with TRBJ2-7; the J call may be wrong. The CDR3 totals 16 residues. Germline CDR1 and CDR2: SGHNT and YYREEE (reference sequence). CDR3 DNA sequence: TGTGCCAGCAGCTTAGGCCGGGATAGCGCGGCCTACGAGCAGTACTTC. Its protein is CASSLGRDSAAYEQYF.

J is TRBJ1-4 and V is TRBV28, with D perhaps TRBD1 (5 bases). The CDR3 is 14 amino acids. Germline CDR1 MDHEN, CDR2 SYDVKM. V gave up 9 bases and J gave up 7 bases, with 18 bases separating them. CDR3 DNA: TGTGCCAGTACCTCCCAGGGAGGTTTTGAAAAACTGTTTTTT. Its protein is CASTSQGGFEKLFF.

The chain carries TRBV7-2 and TRBJ2-7; 8 bases map to TRBD1. Germline V gene data show CDR1 as SGHTA and CDR2 as FQGNSA. The trim removed 1 base at V and 12 bases at J, leaving 5 bases unmatched. The CDR3 length is 12 residues. CDR3 sequence reads: CASSLEDRVSYF. DNA of the CDR3: TGTGCCAGCAGCTTAGAGGACAGGGTGTCGTACTTC.

The chain combines TRBV5-6 with TRBJ2-1; 11 positions match TRBD2. This CDR3 has 16 residues. V was pared by 3 bases and J by 6 bases, with 8 bases of the junction left unmatched. Germline CDR1 and CDR2: SGHDT and YYEEEE. For the CDR3, the DNA is TGTGCCAGCAGCTACTCAGTAGCGGGGGGGCTCAATGAGCAGTTCTTC. This gives the protein CASSYSVAGGLNEQFF.

This clone has only a few counts. V usage is TRBV2 and J usage is TRBJ1-1; D is unresolved. The germline V and J ends were trimmed by 6 bases and 6 bases, with 8 bases remaining between them. This CDR3 region has 11 residues. The germline V gene encodes CDR1 SNHLY and CDR2 FYNNEI. CDR3 in DNA: TGTGCCAGCAGGGCAGAGGCTGAAGCTTTCTTT. Its translation is CASRAEAEAFF.

The V call is TRBV5-6, the J call TRBJ2-5; 7 bases match TRBD1. The trim removed 4 bases at V and 5 bases at J, leaving 5 bases unmatched. The CDR3 is made up of 13 amino acids. The germline CDR1 and CDR2 sequences are SGHDT and YYEEEE. The CDR3 nucleotides read TGTGCCAGCAGCAAGACAGGGTCGGAGACCCAGTACTTC. This encodes CASSKTGSETQYF.

This clone showed up just a few times. The chain recombines TRBV9 with TRBJ1-2; 7 positions match TRBD1. This CDR3 contains 18 residues. After removal of 6 bases from V and 8 bases from J, the junction contained 25 bases not matched to a gene. Looked up from germline, CDR1 is SGDLS and CDR2 is YYNGEE. This CDR3 is CASTSNPLRQGEGYGYTF. CDR3 DNA sequence: TGTGCCAGCACCTCAAACCCCCTTCGACAGGGAGAAGGTTACGGCTACACCTTC. The complete variable domain, with remaining parts taken from reference TRBV9 and TRBJ1-2, reads DSGVTQTPKHLITATGQRVTLRCSPRSGDLSVYWYQQSLDQGLQFLIQYYNGEERAKGNILERFSAQQFPDLHSELNLSSLELGDSALYFCASTSNPLRQGEGYGYTFGSGTRLTVV.

The chain couples TRBV7-9 to TRBJ2-5; possible D gene TRBD1, 7 bases. Trimming left V 1 base short and J 4 bases short, with 22 bases between. The germline V gene encodes CDR1 SEHNR and CDR2 FQNEAQ (reference sequence). This CDR3 has 18 amino acids. For the CDR3, the DNA is TGTGCCAGCAGCTTAGGGGTGCAGGGGGGCGTTTCGGCAGAGACCCAGTACTTC. Protein product: CASSLGVQGGVSAETQYF.

This clone was observed a handful of times. This chain links TRBV7-7 with TRBJ2-5, with 11 bases fitting TRBD2. V was pared by 4 bases and J by 4 bases, with 8 bases of the junction left unmatched. The germline V gene encodes CDR1 SSHAT and CDR2 FNYEAQ (reference sequence). The length of the CDR3 is 16 residues. The CDR3 DNA follows: TGTGCCAGCAGCTCCAATAGCGGGGGGGCCGGAGAGACCCAGTACTTC. Translated, it gives CASSSNSGGAGETQYF.

The J gene is TRBJ2-1, the V gene TRBV11-2; 14 bases agree with TRBD2. Trimming at V came to 4 bases and at J to 6 bases, leaving 2 bases not matched to a gene. Looked up from germline, CDR1 is SGHAT and CDR2 is FQNNGV. This CDR3 has 15 residues. This chain's CDR3 is CASSSTSGGANEQFF. CDR3 nucleotide sequence: TGTGCCAGCAGCTCGACTAGCGGGGGGGCCAATGAGCAGTTCTTC. The full variable domain, completed using reference TRBV11-2 and TRBJ2-1, is EAGVAQSPRYKIIEKRQSVAFWCNPISGHATLYWYQQILGQGPKLLIQFQNNGVVDDSQLPKDRFSAERLKGVDSTLKIQPAKLEDSAVYLCASSSTSGGANEQFFGPGTRLTVL.

The sample holds a few counts of this clone. This chain uses TRBV5-6 with TRBJ2-7; 9 bases are shared with TRBD2. The V and J ends lost 3 bases and 6 bases, in that order; junction bases with no gene match: 10. Germline CDR1 SGHDT, CDR2 YYEEEE. CDR3 length: 15 residues. CDR3 residues: CASSSEKAGGGEQYF. In DNA form, the CDR3 reads TGTGCCAGCAGCTCCGAGAAAGCGGGGGGCGGCGAGCAGTACTTC.

The chain has TRBV5-4 and TRBJ2-5; 10 nucleotides agree with TRBD2. Per the germline V gene, CDR1 is SGHNT and CDR2 is YYREEE (reference sequence). The CDR3 extends over 15 amino acids. V trimming: 0 bases; J trimming: 4 bases; junction bases outside the gene matches: 3. DNA for the CDR3: TGTGCCAGCAGCTTGGTCAGCGGGGGGGCAGAGACCCAGTACTTC. Its translation: CASSLVSGGAETQYF. The whole variable domain, remainder taken from reference TRBV5-4 and TRBJ2-5, is ETGVTQSPTHLIKTRGQQVTLRCSSQSGHNTVSWYQQALGQGPQFIFQYYREEENGRGNFPPRFSGLQFPNYSSELNVNALELDDSALYLCASSLVSGGAETQYFGPGTRLLVL.

This clone was picked up a small number of times. The chain has TRBV7-2 and TRBJ1-2, with D possibly matching TRBD1 (6 bases). The V and J ends lost 5 bases and 8 bases respectively, with 18 bases between them. This CDR3 is 14 amino acids long. CDR1 is SGHTA, CDR2 FQGNSA, per germline. The chain's CDR3 is CASSLDRTLGGYTF. Written as DNA, the CDR3 is TGTGCCAGCAGCCTAGACAGGACCCTTGGGGGCTACACCTTC.

This clone has a handful of counts. The V gene is TRBV7-2, the J gene TRBJ2-3; no definite D call. Germline V CDR1 and CDR2: SGHTA, FQGNSA. V lost 1 base and J lost 0, with 8 bases in between. There are 15 residues in the CDR3. CDR3 coding DNA: TGTGCCAGCAGCTTAGGCCTATTTAGCACAGATACGCAGTATTTT. Amino acid sequence: CASSLGLFSTDTQYF. Looking up the rest from reference TRBV7-2 and TRBJ2-3 gives the full variable domain: GAGVSQSPSNKVTEKGKDVELRCDPISGHTALYWYRQSLGQGLEFLIYFQGNSAPDKSGLPSDRFSAERTGGSVSTLTIQRTQQEDSAVYLCASSLGLFSTDTQYFGPGTRLTVL.

This clone has just a few counts. The rearrangement uses TRBV28 and TRBJ1-2; the D is unclear. The CDR3 covers 11 residues. The V gene lost 7 bases and the J gene lost 2 bases, with 5 bases spanning the gap. Germline V gene sequence: CDR1 MDHEN, CDR2 SYDVKM. The CDR3 nucleotides are TGTGCCAGCAACAGCAACTATGGCTACACCTTC. It specifies CASNSNYGYTF.

The rearrangement uses TRBV6-5 and TRBJ1-5, with D perhaps TRBD1 (6 bases). Germline lookup yields CDR1 MNHEY and CDR2 SVGAGI. V was pared by 0 bases and J by 7 bases, with 16 bases between. The CDR3 totals 16 residues. CDR3 protein: CASSYSGAESNQPQHF. CDR3 in DNA: TGTGCCAGCAGTTACTCGGGGGCGGAGAGTAACCAGCCCCAGCATTTT.

The V gene is TRBV4-1, the J gene TRBJ2-5; D possibly corresponds to TRBD1 (7 bases). V dropped 1 base and J dropped 1 base, with 16 bases sitting between them. CDR3 length: 17 amino acids. Per germline, CDR1 MGHRA and CDR2 YSYEKL. The CDR3 DNA reads TGCGCCAGCAGCCAAGTGGTTCAGGGGGGACCCCAAGAGACCCAGTACTTC. Translating gives CASSQVVQGGPQETQYF.

This clone was found many times. The chain employs TRBV5-1 and TRBJ2-7; weak D call: TRBD1 (6 bases). Looked up from germline, CDR1 is SGHRS and CDR2 is YFSETQ. Trimming pared 0 bases from V and 5 bases from J, leaving 9 bases between. The CDR3 length is 13 residues. CDR3 sequence: CASSLVGAHEQYF. The CDR3 DNA reads TGCGCCAGCAGCTTGGTGGGGGCCCACGAGCAGTACTTC. Full variable domain (remainder filled in from reference TRBV5-1 and TRBJ2-7): KAGVTQTPRYLIKTRGQQVTLSCSPISGHRSVSWYQQTPGQGLQFLFEYFSETQRNKGNFPGRFSGRQFSNSRSEMNVSTLELGDSALYLCASSLVGAHEQYFGPGTRLTVT.

The rearrangement uses TRBV5-1 and TRBJ1-1; 11 nucleotides agree with TRBD1. The junction had 5 bases not matched to a gene; V was cut back by 4 bases and J by 0 bases. Germline V gene sequence: CDR1 SGHRS, CDR2 YFSETQ. The CDR3 spans 16 residues. The CDR3 sequence: CASSLGQGDMNTEAFF. CDR3 nucleotides: TGCGCCAGCAGCCTGGGACAGGGGGATATGAACACTGAAGCTTTCTTT. The full variable domain, in which reference TRBV5-1 and TRBJ1-1 provide the parts outside the CDR3, is KAGVTQTPRYLIKTRGQQVTLSCSPISGHRSVSWYQQTPGQGLQFLFEYFSETQRNKGNFPGRFSGRQFSNSRSEMNVSTLELGDSALYLCASSLGQGDMNTEAFFGQGTRLTVV.

This clone was seen more than once but under ten times. The J gene is TRBJ2-5, the V gene TRBV6-5; D is uncertain. From germline, CDR1 is MNHEY and CDR2 SVGAGI. Trimming stripped 4 bases from V and 2 bases from J, with 14 bases between. This CDR3 has 15 residues. The CDR3 DNA reads TGTGCCAGCAGTTTCGGAGACCGATTACAAGAGACCCAGTACTTC. This encodes CASSFGDRLQETQYF.

V and J are TRBV21-1 and TRBJ2-7; TRBD2, the table's D call, was not compared with the DNA. TRBV21-1 is termed a pseudogene. The CDR3 has 16 residues. CDR3 amino acids: CASSKVREGPSYEQYF. CDR3 DNA: TGTGCCAGCAGCAAAGTGAGAGAGGGTCCTTCCTACGAGCAGTACTTC.

Worth noting for this clone: Other DNA sequences within the sample encode an identical CDR3. The chain recombines TRBV9 with TRBJ1-3, with a weak D call TRBD1 (5 bases). V lost 0 bases, J lost 0 bases, and 13 bases lay in between. The germline gives CDR1 SGDLS, CDR2 YYNGEE. The CDR3 is 17 residues long. The CDR3 here is CASSVGAGGSSGNTIYF. CDR3 DNA: TGTGCCAGCAGCGTAGGGGCGGGGGGGTCCTCTGGAAACACCATATATTTT.

This clone was found a few times. The chain joins TRBV5-4 to TRBJ2-3; TRBD2 aligns across 12 bases. Germline V gene sequence: CDR1 SGHNT, CDR2 YYREEE (reference sequence). V gave up 4 bases and J gave up 8 bases; unmatched junction bases: 11. The CDR3 loop spans 16 amino acids. The CDR3 bases are TGTGCCAGCAGCCCCCCTGGACTAGCGGGGAGCGGTACGCAGTATTTT. Protein: CASSPPGLAGSGTQYF.